This T cell receptor (beta chain) was found in a study of identical twins. The study, taken as a whole, reports: The abundant beta clonotypes from cord blood had fewer insertions, and memory repertoires had none of this.

TCRdb fed the 5' RACE reads into MiXCR, producing one record per CDR3 protein. This sample carries approximately 530,000 distinct CDR3 sequences, 20% to 25% of them seen once, and the ten largest clones take roughly 0.5%. The CDR3 is 15 residues long. CDR1 is SGHRS and CDR2 is YFSETQ in the germline V gene. V lost 0 bases, J lost 4 bases, and 11 bases lay in between. Comment on this clonotype: Its antigen is unknown.

These data also featured in a second study, about yellow fever vaccine responses in identical twins.

Sequencing used CD4+ T cells sorted from blood. V gene TRBV5-1 combines with J gene TRBJ2-1; TRBD1 is a possible D gene (6 bases). The receptor was isolated from a woman younger than 30 in good health. CDR3 nucleotide sequence: TGCGCCAGCAGCTTGGCGCTACAGGGATACAATGAGCAGTTCTTC. Its translation is CASSLALQGYNEQFF.